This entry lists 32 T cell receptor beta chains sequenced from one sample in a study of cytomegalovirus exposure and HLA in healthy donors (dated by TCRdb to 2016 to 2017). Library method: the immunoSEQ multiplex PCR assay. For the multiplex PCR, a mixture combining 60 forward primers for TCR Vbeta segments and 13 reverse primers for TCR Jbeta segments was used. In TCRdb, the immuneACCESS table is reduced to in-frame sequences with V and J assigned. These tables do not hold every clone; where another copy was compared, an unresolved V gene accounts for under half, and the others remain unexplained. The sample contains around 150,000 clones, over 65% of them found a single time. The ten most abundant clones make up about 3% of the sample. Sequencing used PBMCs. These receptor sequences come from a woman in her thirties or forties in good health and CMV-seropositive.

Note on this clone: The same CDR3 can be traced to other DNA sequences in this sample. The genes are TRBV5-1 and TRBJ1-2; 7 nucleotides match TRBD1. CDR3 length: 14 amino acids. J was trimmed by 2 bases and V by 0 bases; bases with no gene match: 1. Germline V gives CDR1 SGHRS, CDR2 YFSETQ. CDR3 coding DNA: TGCGCCAGCAGCTTGGGACAGGGAAACTATGGCTACACCTTC. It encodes CASSLGQGNYGYTF.

CDR3: CASSLGVGTGTHEQYF. CDR3 nucleotide sequence: TGTGCCAGCAGCTTAGGAGTCGGGACAGGGACCCACGAGCAGTACTTC. This chain joins TRBV7-6 and TRBJ2-5; 9 bases agree with TRBD1. The DNA end is a closer match to TRBJ2-7, so the J assignment may be wrong. There are 16 residues in the CDR3. Germline V lookup: CDR1 SGHVS, CDR2 FNYEAQ.

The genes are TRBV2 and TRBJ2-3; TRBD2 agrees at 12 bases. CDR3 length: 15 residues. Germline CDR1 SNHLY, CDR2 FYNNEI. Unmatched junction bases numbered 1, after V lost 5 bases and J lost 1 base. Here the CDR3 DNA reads TGTGCCAGCAGTAGACTAGCGGGAGGCACAGATACGCAGTATTTT. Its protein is CASSRLAGGTDTQYF. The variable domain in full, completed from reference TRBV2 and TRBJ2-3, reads EPEVTQTPSHQVTQMGQEVILRCVPISNHLYFYWYRQILGQKVEFLVSFYNNEISEKSEIFDDQFSVERPDGSNFTLKIRSTKLEDSAMYFCASSRLAGGTDTQYFGPGTRLTVL.

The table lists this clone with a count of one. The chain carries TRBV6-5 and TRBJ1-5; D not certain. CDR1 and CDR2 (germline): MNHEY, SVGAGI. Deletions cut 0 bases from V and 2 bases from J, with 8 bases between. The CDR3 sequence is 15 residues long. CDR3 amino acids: CASSYSSTGNQPQHF. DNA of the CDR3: TGTGCCAGCAGTTACTCGAGTACAGGCAATCAGCCCCAGCATTTT.

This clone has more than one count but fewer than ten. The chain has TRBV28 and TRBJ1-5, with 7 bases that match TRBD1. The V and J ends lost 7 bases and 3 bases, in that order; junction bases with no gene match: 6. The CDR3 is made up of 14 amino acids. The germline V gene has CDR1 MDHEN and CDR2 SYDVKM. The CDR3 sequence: CASTRGDVNQPQHF. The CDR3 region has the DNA TGTGCCAGCACCAGGGGGGATGTCAATCAGCCCCAGCATTTT.

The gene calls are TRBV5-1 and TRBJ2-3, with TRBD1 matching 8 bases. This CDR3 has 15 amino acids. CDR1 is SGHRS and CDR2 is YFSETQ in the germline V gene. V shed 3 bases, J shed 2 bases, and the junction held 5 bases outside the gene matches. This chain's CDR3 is CASSYQGAHTDTQYF. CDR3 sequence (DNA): TGCGCCAGCAGCTATCAGGGGGCTCACACAGATACGCAGTATTTT.

CDR3 sequence reads: CASRLDRPYSNQPQHF. The DNA of the CDR3 is TGTGCCAGCAGATTAGACAGACCTTATAGCAATCAGCCCCAGCATTTT. The rearrangement joins TRBV5-8 to TRBJ1-5; a possible D gene is TRBD1 (5 bases). V lost 5 bases, J lost 0 bases, and 15 bases lay in between. Germline lookup yields CDR1 SGHTS and CDR2 YDEGEE. The CDR3 sequence is 16 residues long.

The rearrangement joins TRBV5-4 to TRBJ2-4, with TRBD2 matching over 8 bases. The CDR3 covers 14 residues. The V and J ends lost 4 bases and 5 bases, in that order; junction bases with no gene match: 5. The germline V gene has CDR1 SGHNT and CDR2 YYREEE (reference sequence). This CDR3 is CASSGSGSENIQYF. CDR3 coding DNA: TGTGCCAGCAGCGGAAGCGGGAGCGAAAACATTCAGTACTTC. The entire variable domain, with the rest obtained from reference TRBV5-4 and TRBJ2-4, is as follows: ETGVTQSPTHLIKTRGQQVTLRCSSQSGHNTVSWYQQALGQGPQFIFQYYREEENGRGNFPPRFSGLQFPNYSSELNVNALELDDSALYLCASSGSGSENIQYFGAGTRLSVL.

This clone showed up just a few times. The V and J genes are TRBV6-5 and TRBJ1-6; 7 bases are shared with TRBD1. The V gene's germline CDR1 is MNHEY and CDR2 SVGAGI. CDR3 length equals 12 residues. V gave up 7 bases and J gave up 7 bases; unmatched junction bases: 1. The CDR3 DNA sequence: TGTGCCAGCACGACAGGGAATTCACCCCTCCACTTT. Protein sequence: CASTTGNSPLHF.

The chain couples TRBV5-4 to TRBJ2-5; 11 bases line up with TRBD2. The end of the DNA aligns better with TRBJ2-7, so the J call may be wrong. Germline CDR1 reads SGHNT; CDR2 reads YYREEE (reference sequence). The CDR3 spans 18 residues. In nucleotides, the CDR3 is TGTGCCAGCAGCTTATCACGTACTAGCGGGAGTTCCTGGAACGAGCAGTACTTC. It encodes CASSLSRTSGSSWNEQYF.

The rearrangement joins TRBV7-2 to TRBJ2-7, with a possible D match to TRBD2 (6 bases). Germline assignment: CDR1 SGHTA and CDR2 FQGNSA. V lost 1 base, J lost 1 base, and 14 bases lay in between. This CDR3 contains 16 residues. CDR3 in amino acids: CASSLDPEAGSYEQYF. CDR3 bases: TGTGCCAGCAGCTTAGATCCGGAGGCGGGGTCCTACGAGCAGTACTTC.

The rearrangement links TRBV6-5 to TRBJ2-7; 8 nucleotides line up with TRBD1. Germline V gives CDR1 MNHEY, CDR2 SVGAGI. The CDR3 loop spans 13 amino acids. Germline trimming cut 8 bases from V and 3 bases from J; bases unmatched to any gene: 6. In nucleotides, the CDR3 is TGTGCCAGCCAGGGACAGGTTCACTACGAGCAGTACTTC. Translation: CASQGQVHYEQYF.

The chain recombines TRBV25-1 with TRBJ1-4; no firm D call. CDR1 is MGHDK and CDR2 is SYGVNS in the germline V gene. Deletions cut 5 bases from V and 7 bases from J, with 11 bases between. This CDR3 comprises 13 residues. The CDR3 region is CASSFSFVEKLFF. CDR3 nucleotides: TGTGCCAGCAGTTTCAGTTTTGTTGAAAAACTGTTTTTT.

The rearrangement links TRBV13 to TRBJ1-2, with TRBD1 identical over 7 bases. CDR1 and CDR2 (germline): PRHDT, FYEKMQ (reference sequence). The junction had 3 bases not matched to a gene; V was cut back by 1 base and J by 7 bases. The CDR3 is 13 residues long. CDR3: CASSLDRQGGYTF. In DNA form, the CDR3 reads TGTGCCAGCAGCTTAGATCGACAGGGTGGCTACACCTTC.

CDR3 in amino acids: CASSGAGGSTDTQYF. CDR3 DNA: TGTGCCAGCAGCGGAGCGGGAGGAAGCACAGATACGCAGTATTTT. V usage is TRBV28 and J usage is TRBJ2-3, with TRBD2 identical over 9 bases. CDR1 MDHEN and CDR2 SYDVKM come from the germline V gene. V lost 6 bases, J lost 0 bases, and 4 bases stayed unmatched. The CDR3 covers 15 residues.

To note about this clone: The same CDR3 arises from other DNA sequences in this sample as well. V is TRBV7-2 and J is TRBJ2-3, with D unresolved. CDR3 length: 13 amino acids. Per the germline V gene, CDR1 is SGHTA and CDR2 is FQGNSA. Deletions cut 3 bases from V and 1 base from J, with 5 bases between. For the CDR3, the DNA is TGTGCCAGCAGCTTGCAGGGCACAGATACGCAGTATTTT. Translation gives CASSLQGTDTQYF.

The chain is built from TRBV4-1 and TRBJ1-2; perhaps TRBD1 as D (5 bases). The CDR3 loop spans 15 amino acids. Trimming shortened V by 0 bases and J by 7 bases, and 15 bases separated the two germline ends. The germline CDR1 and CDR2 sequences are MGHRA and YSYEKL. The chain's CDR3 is CASSQEARVGRGYTF. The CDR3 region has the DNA TGCGCCAGCAGCCAAGAAGCCAGGGTGGGTCGTGGCTACACCTTC.

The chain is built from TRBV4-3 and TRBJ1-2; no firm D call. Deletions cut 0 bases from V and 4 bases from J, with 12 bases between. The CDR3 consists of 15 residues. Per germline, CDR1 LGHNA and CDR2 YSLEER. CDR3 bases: TGCGCCAGCAGCCAAGATTCCGCCACTTCCTATGGCTACACCTTC. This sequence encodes CASSQDSATSYGYTF.

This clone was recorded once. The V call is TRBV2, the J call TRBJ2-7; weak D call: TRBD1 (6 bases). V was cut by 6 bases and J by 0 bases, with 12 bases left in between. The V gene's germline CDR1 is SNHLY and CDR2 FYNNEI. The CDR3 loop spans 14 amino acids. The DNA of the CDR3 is TGTGCCAGCAGATCTACAGGGTACTCCTACGAGCAGTACTTC. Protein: CASRSTGYSYEQYF.

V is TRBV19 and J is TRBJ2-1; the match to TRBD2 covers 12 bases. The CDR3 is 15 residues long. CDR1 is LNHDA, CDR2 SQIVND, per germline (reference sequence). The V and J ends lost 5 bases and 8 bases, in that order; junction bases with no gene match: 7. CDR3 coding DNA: TGTGCCAGTAGTGGACTAGCGGGGAGTGCCGATGAGCAGTTCTTC. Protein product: CASSGLAGSADEQFF.

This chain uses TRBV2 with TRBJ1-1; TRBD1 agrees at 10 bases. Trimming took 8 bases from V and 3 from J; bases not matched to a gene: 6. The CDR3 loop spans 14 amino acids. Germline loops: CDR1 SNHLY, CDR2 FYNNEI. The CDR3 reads CASRQGAFDTEAFF. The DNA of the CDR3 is TGTGCCAGCCGACAGGGGGCTTTCGACACTGAAGCTTTCTTT.

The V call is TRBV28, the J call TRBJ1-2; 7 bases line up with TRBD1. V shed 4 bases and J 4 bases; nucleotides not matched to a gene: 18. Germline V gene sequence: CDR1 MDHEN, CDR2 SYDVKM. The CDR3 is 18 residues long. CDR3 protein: CASSSIRTGKGSSYGYTF. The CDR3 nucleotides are TGTGCCAGCAGTTCGATTCGGACAGGAAAGGGTTCCTCCTATGGCTACACCTTC.

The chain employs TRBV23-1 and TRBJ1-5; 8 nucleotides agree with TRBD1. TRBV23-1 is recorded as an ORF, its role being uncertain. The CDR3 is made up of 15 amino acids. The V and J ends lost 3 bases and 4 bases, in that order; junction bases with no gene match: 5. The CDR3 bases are TGCGCCAGCAGTCACCCGGACAGGGAGAATCAGCCCCAGCATTTT. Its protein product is CASSHPDRENQPQHF.

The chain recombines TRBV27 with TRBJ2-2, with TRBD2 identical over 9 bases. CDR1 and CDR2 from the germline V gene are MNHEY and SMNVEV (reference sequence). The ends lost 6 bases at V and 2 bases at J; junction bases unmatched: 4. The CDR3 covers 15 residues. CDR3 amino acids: CASRERGANTGELFF. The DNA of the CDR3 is TGTGCCAGCAGAGAGCGGGGGGCCAACACCGGGGAGCTGTTTTTT.

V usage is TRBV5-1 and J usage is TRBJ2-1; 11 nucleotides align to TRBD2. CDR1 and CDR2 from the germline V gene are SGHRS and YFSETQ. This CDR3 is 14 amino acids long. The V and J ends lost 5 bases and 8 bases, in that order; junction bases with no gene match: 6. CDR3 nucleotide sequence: TGCGCCAGCAGTGGGACTAGCGGATCTTATGAGCAGTTCTTC. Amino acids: CASSGTSGSYEQFF.

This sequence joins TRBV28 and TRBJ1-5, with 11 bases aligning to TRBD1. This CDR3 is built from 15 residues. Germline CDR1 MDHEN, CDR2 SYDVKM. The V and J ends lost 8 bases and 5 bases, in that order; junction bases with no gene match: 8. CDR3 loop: CASRSDRGLDQPQHF. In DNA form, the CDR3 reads TGTGCCAGCCGTTCGGACAGGGGGCTCGATCAGCCCCAGCATTTT. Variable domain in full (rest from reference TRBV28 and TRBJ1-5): DVKVTQSSRYLVKRTGEKVFLECVQDMDHENMFWYRQDPGLGLRLIYFSYDVKMKEKGDIPEGYSVSREKKERFSLILESASTNQTSMYLCASRSDRGLDQPQHFGDGTRLSIL.

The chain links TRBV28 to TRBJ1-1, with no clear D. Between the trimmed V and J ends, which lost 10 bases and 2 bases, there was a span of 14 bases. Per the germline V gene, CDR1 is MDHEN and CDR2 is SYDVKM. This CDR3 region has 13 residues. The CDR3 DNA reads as TGTGCCACCAAACCGACGGGAAACACTGAAGCTTTCTTT. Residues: CATKPTGNTEAFF.

The CDR3 spells CAISESDRMNTEAFF. CDR3 bases: TGTGCCATCAGTGAGTCGGACAGGATGAACACTGAAGCTTTCTTT. The chain carries TRBV10-3 and TRBJ1-1, with 7 bases that match TRBD1. The CDR3 loop spans 15 amino acids. Germline V gene sequence: CDR1 ENHRY, CDR2 SYGVKD. Trimming took 0 bases from V and 0 from J; bases not matched to a gene: 1.

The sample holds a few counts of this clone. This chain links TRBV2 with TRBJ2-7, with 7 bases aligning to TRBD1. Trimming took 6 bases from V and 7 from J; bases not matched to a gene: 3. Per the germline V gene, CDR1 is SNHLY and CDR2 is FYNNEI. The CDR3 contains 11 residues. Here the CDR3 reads CASSPGGEQYF. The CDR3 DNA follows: TGTGCCAGCAGCCCAGGGGGTGAGCAGTACTTC.

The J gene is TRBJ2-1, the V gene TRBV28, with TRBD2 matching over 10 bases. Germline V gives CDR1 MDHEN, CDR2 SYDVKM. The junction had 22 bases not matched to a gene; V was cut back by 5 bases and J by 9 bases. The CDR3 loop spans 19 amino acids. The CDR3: CASSLPTGTLAGASFEQFF. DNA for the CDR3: TGTGCCAGCAGTCTCCCGACAGGTACTCTAGCGGGAGCCTCGTTTGAGCAGTTCTTC.

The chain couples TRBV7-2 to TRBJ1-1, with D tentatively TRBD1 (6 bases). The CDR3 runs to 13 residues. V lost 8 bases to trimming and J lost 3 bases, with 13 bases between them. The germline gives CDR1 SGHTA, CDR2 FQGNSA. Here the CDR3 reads CASRKQGYTEAFF. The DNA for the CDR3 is TGTGCCAGCCGCAAACAGGGTTACACTGAAGCTTTCTTT.

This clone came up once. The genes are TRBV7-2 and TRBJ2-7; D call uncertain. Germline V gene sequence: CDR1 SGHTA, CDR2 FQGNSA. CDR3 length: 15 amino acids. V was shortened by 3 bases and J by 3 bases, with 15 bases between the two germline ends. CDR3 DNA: TGTGCCAGCAGCTTTTCCCCGCGAAAAGACTACGAGCAGTACTTC. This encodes CASSFSPRKDYEQYF. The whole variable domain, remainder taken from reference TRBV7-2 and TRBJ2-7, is GAGVSQSPSNKVTEKGKDVELRCDPISGHTALYWYRQSLGQGLEFLIYFQGNSAPDKSGLPSDRFSAERTGGSVSTLTIQRTQQEDSAVYLCASSFSPRKDYEQYFGPGTRLTVT.